This record covers a single TCR beta chain. Its antigen is not identified. These data belong to a study of T-cell memory formation after mild COVID-19. At the level of the study: TCR clusters were largely donor specific.

Using its own MiXCR run on the 5' RACE reads, TCRdb lists one record per CDR3 protein. Of around 150,000 distinct CDR3 sequences in the sample, roughly 30% were seen once. The CDR3 runs to 14 residues. Unmatched junction bases numbered 5, after V lost 4 bases and J lost 7 bases. Germline V gene data show CDR1 as SGHRS and CDR2 as YFSETQ. Study-wide points: Most CD4+ clones that shrank were in CM and EM, while CD8+ ones turned up in EMRA.

Sequences were obtained from PBMCs or a T cell subset sorted from them (not recorded which). The chain is built from TRBV5-1 and TRBJ1-6; 7 bases line up with TRBD1. This clonotype originated in an adult woman who had mild COVID-19 (a few samples of this study predate the infection). Cell type and time point are not known. The CDR3 DNA sequence: TGCGCCAGCAGCAACCGGGACAGCAATTCACCCCTCCACTTT. This codes for CASSNRDSNSPLHF.